The clone carrying this T cell receptor (beta chain) was observed a few times. Its specificity is unknown. Germline loops: CDR1 MNHGY, CDR2 SVAAGI. V dropped 3 bases and J dropped 2 bases, with 19 bases sitting between them. The CDR3 sequence is 18 residues long. As for time point: persistent/refractory GD, antithyroid drugs over 5 years with positive TRAb. There was RNA extracted from PBMCs, and the TCR library was made from it. Patients came from an endocrinology department in Xi'an, China. For TCR beta, libraries came from iRepertoire HTBI primers and Arm-PCR of CDR3 regions. Original processing methods: Across all samples, about 59 TRBV segments and around 14 TRBJ segments were identified. TCRdb re-derived calls from the multiplex PCR reads in MiXCR, one entry per CDR3 protein. The V and J calls and clone size are TCRdb's, not the authors'. The top ten clones hold approximately 27% of a sample with around 400,000 distinct CDR3 sequences, approximately 25% of them seen once.

The entry originates in a study of regulatory T cells in long-lasting Graves disease. Findings and caveats of the study: Persistent Graves' patients showed less TCR diversity than newly diagnosed patients showed.

The TCR originated in a woman aged 40 to 50 with Graves disease. The chain employs TRBV6-9 and TRBJ2-2; the D is unclear. The material was peripheral blood mononuclear cells (PBMCs), obtained when the disease was refractory, from a patient treated with antithyroid drugs. This chain's CDR3 is CASSYNLSSLVNTGELFF. The DNA for the CDR3 is TGTGCCAGCAGTTACAACTTATCGAGTCTAGTTAACACCGGGGAGCTGTTTTTT.